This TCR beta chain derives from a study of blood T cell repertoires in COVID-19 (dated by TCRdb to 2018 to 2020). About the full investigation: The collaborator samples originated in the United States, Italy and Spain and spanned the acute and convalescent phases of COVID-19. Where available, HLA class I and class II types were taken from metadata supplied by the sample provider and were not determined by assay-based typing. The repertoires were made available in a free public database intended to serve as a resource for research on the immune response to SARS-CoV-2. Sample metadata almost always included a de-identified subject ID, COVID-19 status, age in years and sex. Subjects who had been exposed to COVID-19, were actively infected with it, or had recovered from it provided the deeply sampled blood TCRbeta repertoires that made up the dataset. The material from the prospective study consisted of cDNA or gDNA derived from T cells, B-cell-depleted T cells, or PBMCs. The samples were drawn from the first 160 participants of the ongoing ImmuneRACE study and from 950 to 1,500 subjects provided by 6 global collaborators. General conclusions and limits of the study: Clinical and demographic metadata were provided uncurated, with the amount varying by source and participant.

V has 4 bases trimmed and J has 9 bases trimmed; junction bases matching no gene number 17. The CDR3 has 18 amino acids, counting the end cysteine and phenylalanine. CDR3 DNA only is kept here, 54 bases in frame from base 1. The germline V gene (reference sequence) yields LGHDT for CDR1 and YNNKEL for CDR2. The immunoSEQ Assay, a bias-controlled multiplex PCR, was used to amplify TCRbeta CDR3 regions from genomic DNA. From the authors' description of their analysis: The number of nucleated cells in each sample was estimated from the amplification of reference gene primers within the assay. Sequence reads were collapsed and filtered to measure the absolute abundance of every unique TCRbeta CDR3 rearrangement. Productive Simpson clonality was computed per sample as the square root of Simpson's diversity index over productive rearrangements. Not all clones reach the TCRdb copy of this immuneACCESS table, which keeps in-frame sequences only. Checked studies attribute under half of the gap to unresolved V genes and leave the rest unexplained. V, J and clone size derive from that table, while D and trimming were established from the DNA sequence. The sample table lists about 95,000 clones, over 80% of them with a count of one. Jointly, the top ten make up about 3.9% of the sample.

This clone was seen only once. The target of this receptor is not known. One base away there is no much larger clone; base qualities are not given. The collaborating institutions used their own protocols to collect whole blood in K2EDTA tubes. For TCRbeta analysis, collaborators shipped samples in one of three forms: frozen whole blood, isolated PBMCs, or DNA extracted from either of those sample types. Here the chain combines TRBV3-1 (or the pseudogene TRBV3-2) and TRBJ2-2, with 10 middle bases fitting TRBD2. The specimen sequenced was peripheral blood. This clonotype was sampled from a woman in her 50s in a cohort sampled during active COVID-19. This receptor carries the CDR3 CASSLGLSGGAIYRELFF. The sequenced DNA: TGTGCCAGCAGCCTCGGGCTGAGCGGGGGGGCAATTTACAGGGAGCTGTTTTTT.